The 27 T cell receptor beta chains presented below share a single source sample, sequenced in a study of blood T cell repertoires in COVID-19. Sequenced by immunoSEQ multiplex PCR; TCRdb stores in-frame clones only, minus some. The sample consists of 150,000 or so clones, approximately 84% of them appearing once. The sample consisted of peripheral blood. The receptor set was obtained from a woman between 45 and 60 years old with COVID-19, enrolled during active disease.

The CDR3 sequence is CASSRTSGGLEQFF. Here the CDR3 DNA reads TGTGCCAGCAGCCGGACTAGCGGGGGGCTCGAGCAGTTCTTC. This chain joins TRBV7-3 and TRBJ2-1, with 14 bases aligning to TRBD2. Germline CDR1 reads SGHTA; CDR2 reads FQGTGA. There are 14 residues in the CDR3. The trim removed 5 bases at V and 10 bases at J, leaving 4 bases unmatched.

The chain employs TRBV11-2 and TRBJ2-5; TRBD2 agrees at 11 bases. Germline V gives CDR1 SGHAT, CDR2 FQNNGV. The CDR3 covers 15 residues. Germline trimming cut 5 bases from V and 2 bases from J; bases unmatched to any gene: 4. CDR3 sequence reads: CASSRTSGPQETQYF. The CDR3 coding sequence is TGTGCCAGCAGCCGGACTAGCGGGCCTCAAGAGACCCAGTACTTC.

The chain combines TRBV29-1 with TRBJ1-4, with unresolved D. The V and J ends lost 0 bases and 8 bases respectively, with 13 bases between them. This CDR3 is built from 14 residues. CDR1 is SQVTM, CDR2 ANQGSEA, per germline. CDR3 region: CSVEDGGSYEKLFF. CDR3 sequence (DNA): TGCAGCGTTGAAGATGGCGGGTCTTACGAAAAACTGTTTTTT.

This CDR3 reads CASSASVLAGGHLQETQYF. CDR3 nucleotide sequence: TGTGCCAGCAGTGCCTCAGTTCTAGCGGGGGGGCATCTGCAAGAGACCCAGTACTTC. The rearrangement joins TRBV28 to TRBJ2-5; 12 positions match TRBD2. The CDR3 runs 19 residues. V gave up 5 bases and J gave up 2 bases; unmatched junction bases: 15. CDR1 is MDHEN, CDR2 SYDVKM, per germline.

This sequence joins TRBV28 and TRBJ1-2; 7 positions match TRBD1. This CDR3 spans 16 amino acids. J was trimmed by 3 bases and V by 2 bases; bases with no gene match: 9. CDR1 is MDHEN and CDR2 is SYDVKM in the germline V gene. The DNA of the CDR3 is TGTGCCAGCAGTTTACCCGTAACAGGGGACTACTATGGCTACACCTTC. Translation: CASSLPVTGDYYGYTF.

This rearrangement joins TRBV19 to TRBJ1-5; 7 nucleotides match TRBD1. The CDR3 loop spans 16 amino acids. With V trimmed by 3 bases and J by 4 bases, 9 bases remained unmatched. The V gene's germline CDR1 is LNHDA and CDR2 SQIVND (reference sequence). In DNA form, the CDR3 reads TGTGCCAGTAGTATGGGAACAGGGGCCCCAAATCAGCCCCAGCATTTT. Protein product: CASSMGTGAPNQPQHF.

The chain uses TRBV7-9 and TRBJ2-5; D is undetermined. The V gene's germline CDR1 is SEHNR and CDR2 FQNEAQ (reference sequence). This CDR3 has 16 amino acids. V was pared by 6 bases and J by 1 base, with 18 bases between. In DNA form, the CDR3 reads TGTGCCAGCAGTTCCCTGCTAGGTCTGGGCCAAGAGACCCAGTACTTC. Its translation is CASSSLLGLGQETQYF.

V usage is TRBV4-1 and J usage is TRBJ1-3; no definite D call. Germline CDR1 MGHRA, CDR2 YSYEKL. The CDR3 extends over 13 amino acids. Trimming left V 2 bases short and J 3 bases short, with 5 bases between. The CDR3 is CASSQLVGNTIYF. The CDR3 DNA follows: TGCGCCAGCAGCCAACTTGTTGGAAACACCATATATTTT.

The chain combines TRBV27 with TRBJ2-1; 15 positions match TRBD2. This CDR3 is built from 17 residues. Germline V gene data show CDR1 as MNHEY and CDR2 as SMNVEV (reference sequence). J gave up 4 bases and V 4 bases, and 5 bases lay outside the gene matches. DNA for the CDR3: TGTGCCAGCAGTTCAAGGACTAGCGGGGGGGCTTACAATGAGCAGTTCTTC. Protein: CASSSRTSGGAYNEQFF.

This chain links TRBV6-6 with TRBJ2-3; weak D call: TRBD1 (5 bases). V shed 5 bases and J shed 2 bases, with 14 bases lying between them. Germline CDR1 is MNHNY and CDR2 is SVGAGI (reference sequence). This CDR3 region has 15 residues. The CDR3 DNA sequence: TGTGCCAGCAGTCTTGACAGCAAATACACAGATACGCAGTATTTT. It specifies CASSLDSKYTDTQYF.

The chain links TRBV7-9 to TRBJ1-2; a possible D gene is TRBD1 (5 bases). The CDR3 contains 12 residues. Germline CDR1 reads SEHNR; CDR2 reads FQNEAQ (reference sequence). V gave up 5 bases and J gave up 6 bases, with 10 bases separating them. The CDR3: CASSQGGDGYTF. In nucleotides, the CDR3 is TGTGCCAGCAGCCAAGGAGGGGATGGCTACACCTTC.

The chain uses TRBV19 and TRBJ1-1; D gene unclear. V lost 1 base, J lost 4 bases, and 25 bases lay in between. The germline gives CDR1 LNHDA, CDR2 SQIVND (reference sequence). CDR3 length: 19 residues. The CDR3 is CASSIVPGNRRVRGTEAFF. The CDR3 DNA sequence: TGTGCCAGTAGTATAGTGCCGGGGAACCGGCGAGTCCGGGGCACTGAAGCTTTCTTT.

V gene TRBV19 combines with J gene TRBJ1-4, with no clear D. Germline V gene data show CDR1 as LNHDA and CDR2 as SQIVND (reference sequence). The CDR3 extends over 16 amino acids. The V and J ends lost 5 bases and 4 bases respectively, with 17 bases between them. CDR3 coding DNA: TGTGCCAGTAGTGGTACAGCCCTACGCGATAATGAAAAACTGTTTTTT. It is translated as CASSGTALRDNEKLFF.

This clone was found a few times. The sample has other DNA sequences that encode this CDR3 too. The V call is TRBV2, the J call TRBJ2-7, with D unresolved. Germline V gives CDR1 SNHLY, CDR2 FYNNEI. CDR3 length: 12 amino acids. The V and J ends lost 3 bases and 1 base respectively, with 4 bases between them. The CDR3 DNA follows: TGTGCCAGCAGTGACCAGTCCTACGAGCAGTACTTC. Translated, it gives CASSDQSYEQYF.

The rearrangement links TRBV4-2 to TRBJ2-1, with 12 bases fitting TRBD2. This CDR3 comprises 16 residues. With V trimmed by 4 bases and J by 2 bases, 3 bases remained unmatched. The germline gives CDR1 LGHNA, CDR2 YNFKEQ. CDR3 region: CASSPASGGAYNEQFF. The CDR3 nucleotides read TGTGCCAGCAGCCCTGCTAGCGGGGGGGCCTACAATGAGCAGTTCTTC.

This chain links TRBV7-2 with TRBJ2-3; TRBD2 might be the D (6 bases). The CDR3 has 16 amino acids. Germline V CDR1 and CDR2: SGHTA, FQGNSA. Deletions cut 2 bases from V and 1 base from J, with 13 bases between. The DNA for the CDR3 is TGTGCCAGCAGCTTAAACCGGAGGGTCCGCACAGATACGCAGTATTTT. Translation gives CASSLNRRVRTDTQYF.

This chain links TRBV5-5 with TRBJ2-1; 10 bases agree with TRBD2. J gave up 5 bases and V 4 bases, and 9 bases lay outside the gene matches. Germline CDR1 is SGHKS and CDR2 is YYEKEE (reference sequence). This CDR3 comprises 16 residues. CDR3 residues: CASSPQFSGGDNEQFF. The CDR3 nucleotides read TGTGCCAGCAGCCCCCAATTCAGCGGGGGGGACAATGAGCAGTTCTTC.

The V gene is TRBV11-3, the J gene TRBJ1-1, with D maybe TRBD1 (6 bases). CDR1 is SGHNT, CDR2 YENEEA, per germline. The CDR3 consists of 16 residues. Trimming removed 5 bases at V and 0 bases at J, with 16 bases between. For the CDR3, the DNA is TGTGCCAGCAGCCCGGGACACCTACCCATGAACACTGAAGCTTTCTTT. Its translation: CASSPGHLPMNTEAFF. Drawing the rest from reference TRBV11-3 and TRBJ1-1, the complete variable domain is EAGVVQSPRYKIIEKKQPVAFWCNPISGHNTLYWYLQNLGQGPELLIRYENEEAVDDSQLPKDRFSAERLKGVDSTLKIQPAELGDSAVYLCASSPGHLPMNTEAFFGQGTRLTVV.

This clone has only one observation. This chain connects TRBV19 to TRBJ1-2; a weak D match, TRBD1 (6 bases). The CDR3 is 15 residues long. CDR1 is LNHDA, CDR2 SQIVND, per germline (reference sequence). Trimming removed 5 bases from V and 6 bases from J, with 19 bases in between. As DNA, the CDR3 is TGTGCCAGTAGTGTCTCAGGGGCAGGGAACGATGGCTACACCTTC. The encoded protein is CASSVSGAGNDGYTF.

CDR3 DNA sequence: TGTGCCAGCAGTACACACCGGGATCCCAATCAGCCCCAGCATTTT. Its protein is CASSTHRDPNQPQHF. The chain is built from TRBV6-5 and TRBJ1-5, with no clear D. Trimming removed 5 bases at V and 3 bases at J, with 14 bases between. Germline CDR1 is MNHEY and CDR2 is SVGAGI. CDR3 length: 15 residues.

This chain connects TRBV2 to TRBJ1-1, with D tentatively TRBD1 (6 bases). This CDR3 region has 14 residues. The germline V gene encodes CDR1 SNHLY and CDR2 FYNNEI. Deletions cut 4 bases from V and 6 bases from J, with 15 bases between. CDR3 DNA: TGTGCCAGCAGTGGAAGAACAGGGATCGCTGAAGCTTTCTTT. Residues: CASSGRTGIAEAFF. The full variable domain, completed using reference TRBV2 and TRBJ1-1, is EPEVTQTPSHQVTQMGQEVILRCVPISNHLYFYWYRQILGQKVEFLVSFYNNEISEKSEIFDDQFSVERPDGSNFTLKIRSTKLEDSAMYFCASSGRTGIAEAFFGQGTRLTVV.

V gene TRBV5-1 combines with J gene TRBJ1-5; the D is unclear. CDR1 is SGHRS and CDR2 is YFSETQ in the germline V gene. The CDR3 extends over 15 amino acids. V was clipped by 0 bases and J by 0 bases, with 7 bases between them. CDR3 protein: CASSLGDNSNQPQHF. The CDR3 DNA follows: TGCGCCAGCAGCTTGGGAGACAATAGCAATCAGCCCCAGCATTTT.

This clone was seen ten or more times. The chain couples TRBV9 to TRBJ2-7, with D possibly matching TRBD1 (6 bases). Germline V lookup: CDR1 SGDLS, CDR2 YYNGEE. With 4 bases removed from V and 0 bases from J, the gap between germline ends came to 11 bases. The CDR3 loop spans 14 amino acids. CDR3 loop: CASSSGQFSYEQYF. The DNA for the CDR3 is TGTGCCAGCAGCTCAGGACAGTTCTCCTACGAGCAGTACTTC.

V gene TRBV4-1 combines with J gene TRBJ2-7; tentative D call: TRBD2 (6 bases). V lost 1 base to trimming and J lost 2 bases, with 9 bases between them. The length of the CDR3 is 14 residues. Per the germline V gene, CDR1 is MGHRA and CDR2 is YSYEKL. The DNA of the CDR3 is TGCGCCAGCAGCCAAGTTGGGGGGACCTACGAGCAGTACTTC. Encoded protein: CASSQVGGTYEQYF.

The chain links TRBV7-9 to TRBJ1-5; TRBD1 aligns across 9 bases. Germline V gives CDR1 SEHNR, CDR2 FQNEAQ (reference sequence). The junction had 8 bases not matched to a gene; V was cut back by 5 bases and J by 6 bases. The CDR3 loop spans 15 amino acids. The CDR3 loop reads CASSAPGQGGQPQHF. The CDR3 DNA follows: TGTGCCAGCAGCGCTCCGGGACAGGGAGGTCAGCCCCAGCATTTT. The full variable domain, completed using reference TRBV7-9 and TRBJ1-5, is DTGVSQNPRHKITKRGQNVTFRCDPISEHNRLYWYRQTLGQGPEFLTYFQNEAQLEKSRLLSDRFSAERPKGSFSTLEIQRTEQGDSAMYLCASSAPGQGGQPQHFGDGTRLSIL.

V and J are TRBV6-2 or TRBV6-3 and TRBJ2-3; no clear D gene. The ends were cut back, 4 bases at V and 2 bases at J, with 10 bases in the middle. Per the germline V gene, CDR1 is MNHEY and CDR2 is SVGEGT. CDR3 length: 14 residues. Written as DNA, the CDR3 is TGTGCCAGCAGTTGGGCCGCCTCCACAGATACGCAGTATTTT. It translates to CASSWAASTDTQYF.

The chain links TRBV5-1 to TRBJ2-3, with 11 bases matching TRBD2. Germline CDR1 SGHRS, CDR2 YFSETQ. The trim removed 1 base at V and 4 bases at J, leaving 5 bases unmatched. CDR3 size: 16 residues. This chain's CDR3 is CASSLTPGLAADTQYF. The CDR3 nucleotides are TGCGCCAGCAGCTTGACACCGGGACTAGCGGCAGATACGCAGTATTTT.